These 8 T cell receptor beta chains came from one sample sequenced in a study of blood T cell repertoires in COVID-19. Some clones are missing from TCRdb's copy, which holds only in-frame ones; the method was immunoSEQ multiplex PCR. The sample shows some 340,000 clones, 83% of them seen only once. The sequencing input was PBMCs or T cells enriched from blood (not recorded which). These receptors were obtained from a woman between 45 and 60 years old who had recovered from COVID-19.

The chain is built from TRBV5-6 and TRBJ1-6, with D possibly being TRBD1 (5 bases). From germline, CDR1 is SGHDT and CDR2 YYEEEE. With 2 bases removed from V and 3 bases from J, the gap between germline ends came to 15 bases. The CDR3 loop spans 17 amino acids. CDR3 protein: CASSLAGNYRYNSPLHF. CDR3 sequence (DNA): TGTGCCAGCAGCTTAGCAGGGAATTACCGCTATAATTCACCCCTCCACTTT. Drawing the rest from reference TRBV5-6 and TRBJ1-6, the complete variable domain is DAGVTQSPTHLIKTRGQQVTLRCSPKSGHDTVSWYQQALGQGPQFIFQYYEEEERQRGNFPDRFSGHQFPNYSSELNVNALLLGDSALYLCASSLAGNYRYNSPLHFGNGTRLTVT.

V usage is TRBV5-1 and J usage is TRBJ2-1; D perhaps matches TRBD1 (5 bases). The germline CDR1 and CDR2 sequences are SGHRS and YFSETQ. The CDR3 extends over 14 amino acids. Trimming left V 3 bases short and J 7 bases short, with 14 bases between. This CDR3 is CASSWMDTRNEQFF. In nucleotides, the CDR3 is TGCGCCAGCAGCTGGATGGACACGCGGAATGAGCAGTTCTTC.

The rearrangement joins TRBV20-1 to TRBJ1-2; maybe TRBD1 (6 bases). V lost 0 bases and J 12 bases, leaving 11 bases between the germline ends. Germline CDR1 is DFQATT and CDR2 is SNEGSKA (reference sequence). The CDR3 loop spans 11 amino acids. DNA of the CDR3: TGCAGTGCTAGAGATATCAGGGGACACACCTTC. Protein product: CSARDIRGHTF.

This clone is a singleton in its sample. In DNA form, the CDR3 reads TGTGCCAGCTCGTTACCGGGACTACACTCCTACAATGAGCAGTTCTTC. It codes for CASSLPGLHSYNEQFF. The chain couples TRBV2 to TRBJ2-1; 7 positions match TRBD2. This CDR3 comprises 16 residues. CDR1 is SNHLY, CDR2 FYNNEI, per germline. Unmatched junction bases numbered 10, after V lost 8 bases and J lost 0 bases.

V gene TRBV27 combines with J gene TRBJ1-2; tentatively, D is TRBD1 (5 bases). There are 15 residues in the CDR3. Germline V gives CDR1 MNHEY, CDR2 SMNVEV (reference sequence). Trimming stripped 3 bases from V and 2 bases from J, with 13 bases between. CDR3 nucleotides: TGTGCCAGCAGTTTTGGGGGGAATGGGAACTATGGCTACACCTTC. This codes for CASSFGGNGNYGYTF.

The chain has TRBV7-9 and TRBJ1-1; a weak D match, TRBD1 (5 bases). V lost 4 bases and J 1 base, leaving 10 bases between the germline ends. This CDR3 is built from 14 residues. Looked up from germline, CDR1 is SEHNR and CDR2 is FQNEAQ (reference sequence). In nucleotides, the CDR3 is TGTGCCAGCAGCTCAAGGACACCGAACACTGAAGCTTTCTTT. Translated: CASSSRTPNTEAFF.

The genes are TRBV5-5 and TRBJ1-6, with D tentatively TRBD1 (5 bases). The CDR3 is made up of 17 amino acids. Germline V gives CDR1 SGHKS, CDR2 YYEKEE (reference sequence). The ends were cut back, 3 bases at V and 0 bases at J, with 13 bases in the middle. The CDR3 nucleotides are TGTGCCAGCAGCTCACCCACAGGAAGCTCCTATAATTCACCCCTCCACTTT. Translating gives CASSSPTGSSYNSPLHF.

The CDR3 nucleotides read TGTGCCATCAGTGAGACCTCACACAGGGAAGGCTACACCTTC. This sequence encodes CAISETSHREGYTF. The rearrangement joins TRBV10-3 to TRBJ1-2, with a tentative D call TRBD1 (6 bases). This CDR3 is 14 amino acids long. In germline, CDR1 is ENHRY, CDR2 SYGVKD. V lost 2 bases and J 8 bases, leaving 15 bases between the germline ends.